These 28 T cell receptor beta chains were all obtained from the same sample, sequenced in a study of PD-L1 blockade in urothelial cancer. Noted time point: peripheral blood 6 weeks after treatment start. Method: immunoSEQ multiplex PCR; TCRdb's copy keeps in-frame clones and lacks some. The sample consists of approximately 93,000 clones, over 65% of them appearing once. The sequencing here drew on PBMCs, taken around atezolizumab (anti-PD-L1) treatment. Source of these receptors: a man between 65 and 85 years old with urothelial cancer.

This clone was counted once. This chain uses TRBV30 with TRBJ2-1; 13 positions match TRBD2. With 8 bases clipped from V and 5 bases from J, the junction kept 6 bases outside the gene matches. Germline V gene data show CDR1 as GTSNPN and CDR2 as SVGIG (reference sequence). The CDR3 runs to 14 residues. The CDR3 DNA sequence: TGTGCCGCGGGGACTAGCGGGACAAACAATGAGCAGTTCTTC. Encoded protein: CAAGTSGTNNEQFF.

The CDR3 loop reads CATSRDRLAREQYF. In DNA form, the CDR3 reads TGTGCCACCAGCAGAGATAGACTAGCGCGCGAGCAGTACTTC. The chain employs TRBV15 and TRBJ2-7, with 8 positions matching TRBD2. CDR1 is LNHNV, CDR2 YYDKDF, per germline (reference sequence). The CDR3 has 14 amino acids. Germline trimming cut 0 bases from V and 6 bases from J; bases unmatched to any gene: 4.

CDR3 coding DNA: TGCGCCAGCAGGCAGGACAGCAGCTCTGGAAACACCATATATTTT. It codes for CASRQDSSSGNTIYF. The gene calls are TRBV5-1 and TRBJ1-3, with a tentative D call TRBD1 (6 bases). With 5 bases removed from V and 0 bases from J, the gap between germline ends came to 12 bases. Germline V gene data show CDR1 as SGHRS and CDR2 as YFSETQ. CDR3 length: 15 amino acids.

The CDR3 coding sequence is TGTGCCAGTAGTATCGGGGGACTAGCGCGCGCCGGGGAGCTGTTTTTT. This sequence encodes CASSIGGLARAGELFF. The rearrangement joins TRBV19 to TRBJ2-2, with 10 bases that match TRBD2. V was clipped by 3 bases and J by 6 bases; unmatched bases: 7. Germline CDR1 is LNHDA and CDR2 is SQIVND (reference sequence). CDR3 size: 16 residues.

The J gene is TRBJ2-5, the V gene TRBV28, with D possibly matching TRBD2 (5 bases). The CDR3 has 14 amino acids. The ends were cut back, 5 bases at V and 5 bases at J, with 15 bases in the middle. Germline values: CDR1 MDHEN, CDR2 SYDVKM. The CDR3 here is CASSPRRGSETQYF. CDR3 bases: TGTGCCAGCAGTCCCCGGCGTGGGAGTGAGACCCAGTACTTC.

In this sample, this clone turned up a few times. The chain has TRBV5-4 and TRBJ1-2; 8 positions agree with TRBD1. CDR3 length equals 12 residues. J lost 8 bases, V lost 8 bases, and 8 bases had no gene match. Per germline, CDR1 SGHNT and CDR2 YYREEE (reference sequence). CDR3 in amino acids: CASTGQGGGYTF. The CDR3 DNA sequence: TGTGCCAGTACAGGACAGGGCGGCGGCTACACCTTC. The complete variable domain, with remaining parts taken from reference TRBV5-4 and TRBJ1-2, reads ETGVTQSPTHLIKTRGQQVTLRCSSQSGHNTVSWYQQALGQGPQFIFQYYREEENGRGNFPPRFSGLQFPNYSSELNVNALELDDSALYLCASTGQGGGYTFGSGTRLTVV.

The rearrangement joins TRBV2 to TRBJ1-1; weak D call: TRBD1 (5 bases). The CDR3 is 14 residues long. Germline V lookup: CDR1 SNHLY, CDR2 FYNNEI. V was pared by 4 bases and J by 6 bases, with 15 bases between. The CDR3 region is CASSVRGGVSEAFF. The CDR3 region has the DNA TGTGCCAGCAGTGTCCGGGGGGGGGTGTCTGAAGCTTTCTTT. Looking up the rest from reference TRBV2 and TRBJ1-1 gives the full variable domain: EPEVTQTPSHQVTQMGQEVILRCVPISNHLYFYWYRQILGQKVEFLVSFYNNEISEKSEIFDDQFSVERPDGSNFTLKIRSTKLEDSAMYFCASSVRGGVSEAFFGQGTRLTVV.

This clone has a single count. The chain carries TRBV7-3 and TRBJ2-3; 7 bases match TRBD2. Looked up from germline, CDR1 is SGHTA and CDR2 is FQGTGA. Trimming at V came to 5 bases and at J to 2 bases, leaving 4 bases not matched to a gene. There are 14 residues in the CDR3. CDR3 nucleotides: TGTGCCAGCAGCAGCGGGATGACCACAGATACGCAGTATTTT. It yields the protein CASSSGMTTDTQYF. The variable domain in full, completed from reference TRBV7-3 and TRBJ2-3, reads GAGVSQTPSNKVTEKGKYVELRCDPISGHTALYWYRQSLGQGPEFLIYFQGTGAADDSGLPNDRFFAVRPEGSVSTLKIQRTERGDSAVYLCASSSGMTTDTQYFGPGTRLTVL.

As to this clone: With a much larger clone just one base away, this may be a read error. The chain recombines TRBV7-6 with TRBJ1-1; D gene ambiguous. The V end lost 3 bases, the J end lost 1 base, and 6 bases lay between the germline ends. Germline CDR1 and CDR2: SGHVS and FNYEAQ. This CDR3 contains 13 residues. CDR3 coding DNA: TGTGCCAGCAGCTTGACATGGAACACTGAAGCTTTCTTT. It is translated as CASSLTWNTEAFF.

The chain uses TRBV27 and TRBJ2-7, with D perhaps TRBD2 (7 bases). Between the trimmed V and J ends, which lost 5 bases and 2 bases, there was a span of 13 bases. Germline CDR1 is MNHEY and CDR2 is SMNVEV (reference sequence). The CDR3 runs 14 residues. In DNA form, the CDR3 reads TGTGCCAGCAGTCGGCAGGGGAGGGCCTACGAGCAGTACTTC. Protein: CASSRQGRAYEQYF.

V gene TRBV30 combines with J gene TRBJ2-2; D not certain. The end of the DNA is better explained by TRBJ1-3, so the J call may be wrong. Germline CDR1 reads GTSNPN; CDR2 reads SVGIG (reference sequence). The CDR3 spans 15 residues. CDR3: CAWSVPTSSGNTIYF. The CDR3 nucleotides are TGTGCCTGGAGTGTACCCACTAGTTCTGGAAACACCATATATTTT.

V gene TRBV5-5 combines with J gene TRBJ1-4; D remains unclear. This CDR3 is built from 16 residues. CDR1 is SGHKS, CDR2 YYEKEE, per germline (reference sequence). Trimming stripped 4 bases from V and 7 bases from J, with 20 bases between. CDR3 in DNA: TGTGCCAGCAGCCAAGCCGCCCGGTTGATTGGTGAAAAACTGTTTTTT. As protein: CASSQAARLIGEKLFF.

About this clone itself: Other DNA sequences from this sample encode an identical CDR3 as well. The V and J genes are TRBV5-1 and TRBJ2-5; TRBD2 aligns across 8 bases. Germline V CDR1 and CDR2: SGHRS, YFSETQ. The CDR3 extends over 14 amino acids. V lost 4 bases, J lost 2 bases, and 4 bases stayed unmatched. The DNA of the CDR3 is TGCGCCAGCAGCCTCGGGGGGGGACAAGAGACCCAGTACTTC. Translation: CASSLGGGQETQYF.

This rearrangement joins TRBV5-4 to TRBJ2-5; 8 bases align to TRBD2. Trimming took 4 bases from V and 4 from J; bases not matched to a gene: 6. The V gene's germline CDR1 is SGHNT and CDR2 YYREEE (reference sequence). The CDR3 totals 14 residues. The CDR3 nucleotides read TGTGCCAGCAGCCCGGGCCTAGCGGGAGAGACCCAGTACTTC. Its translation is CASSPGLAGETQYF.

This chain connects TRBV6-1 to TRBJ1-2; 7 nucleotides match TRBD1. With V trimmed by 2 bases and J by 6 bases, 3 bases remained unmatched. The CDR3 extends over 13 amino acids. CDR1 is MNHNS, CDR2 SASEGT, per germline. The CDR3 DNA reads TGTGCCAGCAGTGAACACAGGGGCGATGGCTACACCTTC. Translating it yields CASSEHRGDGYTF.

The rearrangement joins TRBV19 to TRBJ1-1; D perhaps matches TRBD1 (5 bases). This CDR3 spans 13 amino acids. Trimming took off 4 bases at V and 6 bases at J, with 12 bases between the two ends. CDR1 and CDR2 from the germline V gene are LNHDA and SQIVND (reference sequence). DNA of the CDR3: TGTGCCAGTAGTACAGGGTTAAACGCTGAAGCTTTCTTT. Its translation: CASSTGLNAEAFF.

This chain uses TRBV2 with TRBJ2-7; TRBD2 aligns across 13 bases. J lost 6 bases, V lost 5 bases, and 4 bases had no gene match. The CDR3 contains 14 residues. CDR1 is SNHLY and CDR2 is FYNNEI in the germline V gene. The CDR3 DNA is TGTGCCAGCAGTTGGACTAGCGGGAGCTCCGAGCAGTACTTC. Its protein is CASSWTSGSSEQYF.

The CDR3 region is CASSYAAASGNTIYF. The CDR3, as DNA: TGTGCCAGCAGTTACGCGGCAGCTTCTGGAAACACCATATATTTT. V gene TRBV6-6 combines with J gene TRBJ1-3; D is ambiguous. With 2 bases removed from V and 1 base from J, the gap between germline ends came to 9 bases. Germline CDR1 and CDR2: MNHNY and SVGAGI (reference sequence). CDR3 length equals 15 residues.

This rearrangement joins TRBV6-5 to TRBJ1-1; D gene uncertain. Trimming took 8 bases from V and 1 from J, leaving 14 bases between them. The CDR3 sequence is 14 residues long. CDR1 is MNHEY and CDR2 is SVGAGI in the germline V gene. In DNA form, the CDR3 reads TGTGCCAGCCGAATCGACAATGGGAACACTGAAGCTTTCTTT. Encoded protein: CASRIDNGNTEAFF.

This chain uses TRBV10-2 with TRBJ1-5, with D perhaps matching TRBD1 (5 bases). Germline V lookup: CDR1 WSHSY, CDR2 SAAADI. Between the trimmed V and J ends, which lost 7 bases and 7 bases, there was a span of 14 bases. The CDR3 contains 13 residues. The CDR3: CASTGTRSQPQHF. The CDR3 nucleotides are TGCGCCAGCACCGGGACTCGCTCGCAGCCCCAGCATTTT.

The rearrangement uses TRBV12-5 and TRBJ1-4, with D perhaps TRBD1 (5 bases). Germline CDR1 is LGHNT and CDR2 is FRNRAP. The CDR3 is 16 residues long. Trimming removed 4 bases from V and 3 bases from J, with 15 bases in between. CDR3 sequence: CASGSGALRANEKLFF. For the CDR3, the DNA is TGTGCTAGTGGTTCTGGGGCGCTTCGGGCTAATGAAAAACTGTTTTTT.

The chain combines TRBV6-5 with TRBJ2-7, with 9 bases that match TRBD1. Losses at the gene ends were 5 bases for V and 5 bases for J; bases not matched to a gene: 10. Germline V gene lookup returns CDR1 MNHEY and CDR2 SVGAGI. CDR3 length: 15 residues. The CDR3 region is CASSTTGTGINEQYF. The CDR3 DNA is TGTGCCAGCAGTACCACCGGGACAGGGATCAACGAGCAGTACTTC.

The chain has TRBV5-4 and TRBJ2-5; TRBD1 aligns across 7 bases. This CDR3 is built from 15 residues. J lost 2 bases, V lost 0 bases, and 4 bases had no gene match. CDR1 SGHNT and CDR2 YYREEE come from the germline V gene (reference sequence). The chain's CDR3 is CASSLGPGQQETQYF. CDR3 DNA sequence: TGTGCCAGCAGCTTGGGACCGGGACAGCAAGAGACCCAGTACTTC.

J is TRBJ2-7 and V is TRBV18, with 9 bases lining up with TRBD1. Germline V gives CDR1 KGHSH, CDR2 LQKENI. The CDR3 has 14 amino acids. The trim removed 2 bases at V and 5 bases at J, leaving 4 bases unmatched. The CDR3: CASSPTRQGDEQYF. CDR3 bases: TGTGCCAGCTCACCAACAAGACAGGGGGACGAGCAGTACTTC.

The chain is built from TRBV2 and TRBJ2-1; D is perhaps TRBD2 (6 bases). The CDR3 runs 14 residues. V lost 3 bases, J lost 5 bases, and 11 bases lay in between. Germline V gene sequence: CDR1 SNHLY, CDR2 FYNNEI. The CDR3 DNA follows: TGTGCCAGCAGTGAGGGGACTCTAGACAATGAGCAGTTCTTC. Encoded protein: CASSEGTLDNEQFF.

The V call is TRBV7-8, the J call TRBJ1-5; D is undetermined. The V and J ends lost 5 bases and 0 bases respectively, with 17 bases between them. CDR1 SGHVS and CDR2 FQNEAQ come from the germline V gene. This CDR3 is built from 17 residues. The CDR3: CASSGRLGMYSNQPQHF. In DNA form, the CDR3 reads TGTGCCAGCAGCGGCCGACTCGGGATGTATAGCAATCAGCCCCAGCATTTT.

V and J are TRBV28 and TRBJ1-4; D perhaps matches TRBD1 (5 bases). Trimming removed 5 bases from V and 4 bases from J, with 14 bases in between. CDR1 is MDHEN, CDR2 SYDVKM, per germline. The CDR3 consists of 15 residues. CDR3 amino acids: CASSGWGGGNEKLFF. The CDR3 DNA reads as TGTGCCAGCAGTGGCTGGGGGGGTGGTAATGAAAAACTGTTTTTT.

V and J are TRBV28 and TRBJ1-1; D gene unclear. This CDR3 contains 12 residues. The germline gives CDR1 MDHEN, CDR2 SYDVKM. Trimming shortened V by 2 bases and J by 6 bases, and 7 bases separated the two germline ends. The CDR3 DNA is TGTGCCAGCAGTTTAGGTGAGGCTGAAGCTTTCTTT. Translated, it gives CASSLGEAEAFF.